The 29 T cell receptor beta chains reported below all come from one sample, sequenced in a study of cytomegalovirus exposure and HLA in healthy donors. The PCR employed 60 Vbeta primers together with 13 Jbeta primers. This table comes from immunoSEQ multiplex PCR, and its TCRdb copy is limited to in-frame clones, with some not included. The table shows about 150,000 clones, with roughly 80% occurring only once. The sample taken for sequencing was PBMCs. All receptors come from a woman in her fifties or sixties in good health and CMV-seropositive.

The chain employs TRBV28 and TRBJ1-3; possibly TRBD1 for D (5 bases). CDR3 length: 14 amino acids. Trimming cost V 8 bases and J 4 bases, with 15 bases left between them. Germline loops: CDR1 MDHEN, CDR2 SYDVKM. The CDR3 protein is CASFMGGSGNTIYF. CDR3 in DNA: TGTGCCAGCTTCATGGGGGGGTCAGGAAACACCATATATTTT.

The CDR3: CASSSITGDTEAFF. The DNA of the CDR3 is TGTGCCAGCAGCTCCATAACGGGAGACACTGAAGCTTTCTTT. The J gene is TRBJ1-1, the V gene TRBV5-6, with unresolved D. The length of the CDR3 is 14 residues. Germline V gene lookup returns CDR1 SGHDT and CDR2 YYEEEE. The germline V and J ends were trimmed by 3 bases and 3 bases, with 12 bases remaining between them. Looking up the rest from reference TRBV5-6 and TRBJ1-1 gives the full variable domain: DAGVTQSPTHLIKTRGQQVTLRCSPKSGHDTVSWYQQALGQGPQFIFQYYEEEERQRGNFPDRFSGHQFPNYSSELNVNALLLGDSALYLCASSSITGDTEAFFGQGTRLTVV.

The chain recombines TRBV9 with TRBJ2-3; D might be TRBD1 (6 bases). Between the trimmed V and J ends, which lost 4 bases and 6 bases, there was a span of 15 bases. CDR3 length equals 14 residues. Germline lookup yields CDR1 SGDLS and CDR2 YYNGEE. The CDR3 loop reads CASSPFTGMDTQYF. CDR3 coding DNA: TGTGCCAGCAGCCCTTTCACAGGGATGGATACGCAGTATTTT.

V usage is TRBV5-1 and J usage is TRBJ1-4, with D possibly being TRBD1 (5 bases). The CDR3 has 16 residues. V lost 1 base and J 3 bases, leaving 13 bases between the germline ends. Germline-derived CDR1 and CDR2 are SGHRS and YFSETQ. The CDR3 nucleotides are TGCGCCAGCAGCTTGTATACAGGAGGGGCTAATGAAAAACTGTTTTTT. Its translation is CASSLYTGGANEKLFF.

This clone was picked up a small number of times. The CDR3 sequence: CATSRELGPAYGYTF. The DNA for the CDR3 is TGTGCCACCAGCAGAGAATTGGGGCCAGCCTATGGCTACACCTTC. This chain connects TRBV15 to TRBJ1-2; weak D call: TRBD1 (5 bases). Germline V lookup: CDR1 LNHNV, CDR2 YYDKDF (reference sequence). Trimming left V 0 bases short and J 4 bases short, with 12 bases between. The CDR3 extends over 15 amino acids. The entire variable domain, with the rest obtained from reference TRBV15 and TRBJ1-2, is as follows: DAMVIQNPRYQVTQFGKPVTLSCSQTLNHNVMYWYQQKSSQAPKLLFHYYDKDFNNEADTPDNFQSRRPNTSFCFLDIRSPGLGDTAMYLCATSRELGPAYGYTFGSGTRLTVV.

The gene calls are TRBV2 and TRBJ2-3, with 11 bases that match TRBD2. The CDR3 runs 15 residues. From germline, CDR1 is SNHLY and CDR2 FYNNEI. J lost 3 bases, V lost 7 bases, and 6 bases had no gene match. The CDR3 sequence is CASKTSGMRTDTQYF. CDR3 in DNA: TGTGCCAGCAAGACTAGCGGGATGCGGACAGATACGCAGTATTTT.

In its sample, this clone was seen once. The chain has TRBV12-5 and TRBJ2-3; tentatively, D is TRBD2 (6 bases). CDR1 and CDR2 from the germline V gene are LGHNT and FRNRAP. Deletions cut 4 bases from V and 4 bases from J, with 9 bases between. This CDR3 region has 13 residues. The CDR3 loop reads CASGSSGADTQYF. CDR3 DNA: TGTGCTAGTGGTTCCTCGGGGGCAGATACGCAGTATTTT.

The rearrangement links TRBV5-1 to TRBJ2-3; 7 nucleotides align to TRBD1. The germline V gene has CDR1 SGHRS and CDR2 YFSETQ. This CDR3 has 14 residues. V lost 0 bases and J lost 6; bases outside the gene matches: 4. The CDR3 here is CASSLDGTVDTQYF. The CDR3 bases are TGCGCCAGCAGCTTGGACGGGACAGTTGATACGCAGTATTTT. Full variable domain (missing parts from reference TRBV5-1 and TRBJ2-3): KAGVTQTPRYLIKTRGQQVTLSCSPISGHRSVSWYQQTPGQGLQFLFEYFSETQRNKGNFPGRFSGRQFSNSRSEMNVSTLELGDSALYLCASSLDGTVDTQYFGPGTRLTVL.

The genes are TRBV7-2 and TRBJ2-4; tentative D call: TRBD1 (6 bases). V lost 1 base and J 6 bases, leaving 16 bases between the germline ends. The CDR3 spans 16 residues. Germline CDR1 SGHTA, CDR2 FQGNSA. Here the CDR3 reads CASSLGRSGVTNIQYF. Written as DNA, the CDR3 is TGTGCCAGCAGCTTAGGGAGGTCAGGGGTTACAAACATTCAGTACTTC. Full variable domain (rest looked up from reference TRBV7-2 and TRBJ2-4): GAGVSQSPSNKVTEKGKDVELRCDPISGHTALYWYRQSLGQGLEFLIYFQGNSAPDKSGLPSDRFSAERTGGSVSTLTIQRTQQEDSAVYLCASSLGRSGVTNIQYFGAGTRLSVL.

DNA of the CDR3: TGTGCCAGTGGACTAGCGCATCCCCACACCGGGGAGCTGTTTTTT. Protein sequence: CASGLAHPHTGELFF. The V gene is TRBV6-1, the J gene TRBJ2-2; 9 bases fit TRBD2. With V trimmed by 9 bases and J by 3 bases, 8 bases remained unmatched. Germline assignment: CDR1 MNHNS and CDR2 SASEGT. The CDR3 is made up of 15 amino acids.

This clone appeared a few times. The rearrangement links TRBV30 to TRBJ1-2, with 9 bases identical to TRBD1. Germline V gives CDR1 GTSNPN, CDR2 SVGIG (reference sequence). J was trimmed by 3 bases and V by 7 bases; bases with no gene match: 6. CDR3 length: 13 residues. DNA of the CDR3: TGTGCCTCCTCCGGACAGGGGTACTATGGCTACACCTTC. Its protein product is CASSGQGYYGYTF.

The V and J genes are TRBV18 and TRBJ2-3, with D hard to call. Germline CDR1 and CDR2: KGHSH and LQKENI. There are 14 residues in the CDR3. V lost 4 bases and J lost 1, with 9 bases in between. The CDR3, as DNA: TGTGCCAGCTCACAGGTAGGAGGCACAGATACGCAGTATTTT. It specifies CASSQVGGTDTQYF.

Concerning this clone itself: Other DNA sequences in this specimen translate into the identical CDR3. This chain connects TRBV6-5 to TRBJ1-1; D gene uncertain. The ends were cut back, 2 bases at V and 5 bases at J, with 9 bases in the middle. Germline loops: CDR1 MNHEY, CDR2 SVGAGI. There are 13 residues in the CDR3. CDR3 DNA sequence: TGTGCCAGCAGTTACAGCGAGGGAACTGAAGCTTTCTTT. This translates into CASSYSEGTEAFF.

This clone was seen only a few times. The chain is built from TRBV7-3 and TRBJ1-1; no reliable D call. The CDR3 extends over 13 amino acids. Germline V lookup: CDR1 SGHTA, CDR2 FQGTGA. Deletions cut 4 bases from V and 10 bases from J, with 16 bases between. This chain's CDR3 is CASSSVQQSTAFF. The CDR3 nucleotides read TGTGCCAGCAGCTCCGTACAACAGAGTACAGCTTTCTTT. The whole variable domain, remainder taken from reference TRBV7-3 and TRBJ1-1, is GAGVSQTPSNKVTEKGKYVELRCDPISGHTALYWYRQSLGQGPEFLIYFQGTGAADDSGLPNDRFFAVRPEGSVSTLKIQRTERGDSAVYLCASSSVQQSTAFFGQGTRLTVV.

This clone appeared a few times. In DNA, the CDR3 is TGTGCCACCGGGACAGGGGGGACTGGGGCCAACGTCCTGACTTTC. Translation: CATGTGGTGANVLTF. The J gene is TRBJ2-6, the V gene TRBV25-1, with TRBD1 matching 11 bases. CDR1 MGHDK and CDR2 SYGVNS come from the germline V gene. The trim removed 10 bases at V and 2 bases at J, leaving 4 bases unmatched. This CDR3 comprises 15 residues.

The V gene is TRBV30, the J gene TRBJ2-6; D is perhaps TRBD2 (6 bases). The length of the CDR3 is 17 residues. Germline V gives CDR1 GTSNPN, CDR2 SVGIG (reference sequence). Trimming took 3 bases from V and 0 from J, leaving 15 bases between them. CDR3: CAWRGTPGVSGANVLTF. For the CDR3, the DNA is TGTGCCTGGAGGGGCACACCGGGGGTCTCTGGGGCCAACGTCCTGACTTTC.

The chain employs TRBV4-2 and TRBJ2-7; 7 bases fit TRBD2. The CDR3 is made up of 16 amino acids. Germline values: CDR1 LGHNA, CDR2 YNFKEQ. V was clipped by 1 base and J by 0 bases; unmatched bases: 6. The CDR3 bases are TGTGCCAGCAGCCAAGCTTGGACTAGGGGCTCCTACGAGCAGTACTTC. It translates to CASSQAWTRGSYEQYF.

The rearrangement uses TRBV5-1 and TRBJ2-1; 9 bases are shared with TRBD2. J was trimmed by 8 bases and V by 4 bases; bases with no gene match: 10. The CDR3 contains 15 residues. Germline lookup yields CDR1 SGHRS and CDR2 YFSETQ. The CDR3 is CASSGSGRNLDEQFF. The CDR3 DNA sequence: TGCGCCAGCAGCGGGAGCGGGAGGAATTTAGATGAGCAGTTCTTC.

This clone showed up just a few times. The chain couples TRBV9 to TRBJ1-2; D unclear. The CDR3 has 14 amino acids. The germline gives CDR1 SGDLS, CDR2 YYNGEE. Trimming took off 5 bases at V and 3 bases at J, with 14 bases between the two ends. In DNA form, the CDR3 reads TGTGCCAGCAGTACTCGGCAGGATGACTATGGCTACACCTTC. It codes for CASSTRQDDYGYTF.

The CDR3 DNA reads as TGCGCCAGCAGCCAAGACACGCTGCGGGGTCACGACCAGTACTTC. Its translation is CASSQDTLRGHDQYF. The chain is built from TRBV4-1 and TRBJ2-5, with D maybe TRBD2 (6 bases). This CDR3 has 15 amino acids. The V gene lost 0 bases and the J gene lost 10 bases, with 18 bases spanning the gap. CDR1 MGHRA and CDR2 YSYEKL come from the germline V gene.

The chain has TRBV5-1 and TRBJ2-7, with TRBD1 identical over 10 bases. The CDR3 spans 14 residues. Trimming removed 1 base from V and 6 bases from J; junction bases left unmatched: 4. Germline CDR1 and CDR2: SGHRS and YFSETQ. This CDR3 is CASSLSTGGSEQYF. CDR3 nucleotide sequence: TGCGCCAGCAGCTTGTCGACAGGGGGCTCCGAGCAGTACTTC.

In DNA, the CDR3 is TGTGCCAGCAGCTTCGGACAGGGCCAGAATTCACCCCTCCACTTT. Protein product: CASSFGQGQNSPLHF. V gene TRBV13 combines with J gene TRBJ1-6; 8 nucleotides align to TRBD1. Trimming cost V 3 bases and J 7 bases; bases outside gene matches: 5. There are 15 residues in the CDR3. CDR1 is PRHDT, CDR2 FYEKMQ, per germline (reference sequence).

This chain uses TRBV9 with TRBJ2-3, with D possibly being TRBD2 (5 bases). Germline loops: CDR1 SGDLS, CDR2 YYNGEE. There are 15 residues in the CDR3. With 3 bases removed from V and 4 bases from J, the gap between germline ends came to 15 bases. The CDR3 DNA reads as TGTGCCAGCAGCGCCTTTCCGAGGACTTCAGATACGCAGTATTTT. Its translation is CASSAFPRTSDTQYF. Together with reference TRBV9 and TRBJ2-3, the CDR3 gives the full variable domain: DSGVTQTPKHLITATGQRVTLRCSPRSGDLSVYWYQQSLDQGLQFLIQYYNGEERAKGNILERFSAQQFPDLHSELNLSSLELGDSALYFCASSAFPRTSDTQYFGPGTRLTVL.

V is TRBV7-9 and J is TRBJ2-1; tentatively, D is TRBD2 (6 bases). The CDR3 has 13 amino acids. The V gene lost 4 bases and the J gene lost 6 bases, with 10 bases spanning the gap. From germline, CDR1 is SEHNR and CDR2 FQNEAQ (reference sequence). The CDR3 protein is CASSSLGGNEQFF. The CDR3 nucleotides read TGTGCCAGCAGCTCCTTGGGGGGCAATGAGCAGTTCTTC.

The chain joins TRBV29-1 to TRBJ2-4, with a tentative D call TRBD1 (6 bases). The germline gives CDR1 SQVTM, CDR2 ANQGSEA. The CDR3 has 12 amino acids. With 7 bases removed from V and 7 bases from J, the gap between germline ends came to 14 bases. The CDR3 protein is CSALGQNNIQYF. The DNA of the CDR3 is TGCAGCGCCCTGGGACAAAACAACATTCAGTACTTC.

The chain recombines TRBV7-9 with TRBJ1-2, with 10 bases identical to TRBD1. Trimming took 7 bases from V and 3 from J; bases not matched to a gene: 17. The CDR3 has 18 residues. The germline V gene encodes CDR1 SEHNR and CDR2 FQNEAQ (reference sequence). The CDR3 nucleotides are TGTGCCAGCATAATGCCGGGACAGGGGCTGCTAGGGGACTATGGCTACACCTTC. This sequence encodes CASIMPGQGLLGDYGYTF.

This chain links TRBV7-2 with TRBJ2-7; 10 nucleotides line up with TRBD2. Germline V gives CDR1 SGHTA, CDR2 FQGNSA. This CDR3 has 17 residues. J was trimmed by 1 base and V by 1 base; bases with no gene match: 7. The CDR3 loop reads CASSLVAGGLLSYEQYF. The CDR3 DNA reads TGTGCCAGCAGCTTAGTAGCGGGGGGCCTTCTTTCCTACGAGCAGTACTTC.

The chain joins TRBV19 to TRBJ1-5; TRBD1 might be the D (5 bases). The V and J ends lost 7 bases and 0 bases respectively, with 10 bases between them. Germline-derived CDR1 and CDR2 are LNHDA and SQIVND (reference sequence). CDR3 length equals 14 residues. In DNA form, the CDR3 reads TGTGCCAGTACCTCCAGGGCTAGCAATCAGCCCCAGCATTTT. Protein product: CASTSRASNQPQHF.

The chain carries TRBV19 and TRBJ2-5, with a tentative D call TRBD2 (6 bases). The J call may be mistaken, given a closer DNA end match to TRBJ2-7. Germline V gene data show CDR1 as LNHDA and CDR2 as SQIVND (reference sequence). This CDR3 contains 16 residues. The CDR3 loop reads CASSSRSGGNAYEQYF. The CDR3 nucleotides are TGTGCCAGTAGTTCCCGTTCGGGCGGGAACGCCTACGAGCAGTACTTC.